This section outlines one T cell receptor beta chain sequence together with its context. An end of the junction differs from the germline gene, which may be a read error. After constant-region reverse-primer amplification, full-length variable regions underwent semi-nested PCR with Nested Universal Primer A. TCRdb reprocessed the 5' RACE reads via MiXCR and lists one record per CDR3 protein. The sample has about 5,800 distinct CDR3 sequences; approximately 70% are singletons. The CDR3 runs to 12 residues. Looked up from germline, CDR1 is GTSNPN and CDR2 is SVGIG (reference sequence). The sample was memory CD4+ T cells sorted from a lymph node. The subset here: memory CD4+ T cells, CD4+CD45RO+CD25-. The rearrangement joins TRBV30 to TRBJ1-2; D is unclear. This receptor was identified in a female donor with breast cancer. CDR3 in DNA: TGTGCCCGGAGTGTGGGAACGCATGGCTACACCTTC. Translated: CARSVGTHGYTF.